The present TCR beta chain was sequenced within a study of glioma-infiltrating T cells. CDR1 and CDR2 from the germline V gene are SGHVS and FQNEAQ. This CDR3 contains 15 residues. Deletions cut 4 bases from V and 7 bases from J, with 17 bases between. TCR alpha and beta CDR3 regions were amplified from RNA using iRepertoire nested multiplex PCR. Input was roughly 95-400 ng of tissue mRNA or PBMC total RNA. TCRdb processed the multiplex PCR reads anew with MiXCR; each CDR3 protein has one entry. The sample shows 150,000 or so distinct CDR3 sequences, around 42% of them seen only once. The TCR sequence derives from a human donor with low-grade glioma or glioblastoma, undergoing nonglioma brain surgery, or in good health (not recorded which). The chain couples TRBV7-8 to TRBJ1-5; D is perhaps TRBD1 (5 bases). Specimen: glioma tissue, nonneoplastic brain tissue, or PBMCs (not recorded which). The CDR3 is CASSSTGTTQQPQHF. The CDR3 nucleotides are TGTGCCAGCAGCTCCACCGGGACTACTCAACAGCCCCAGCATTTT.